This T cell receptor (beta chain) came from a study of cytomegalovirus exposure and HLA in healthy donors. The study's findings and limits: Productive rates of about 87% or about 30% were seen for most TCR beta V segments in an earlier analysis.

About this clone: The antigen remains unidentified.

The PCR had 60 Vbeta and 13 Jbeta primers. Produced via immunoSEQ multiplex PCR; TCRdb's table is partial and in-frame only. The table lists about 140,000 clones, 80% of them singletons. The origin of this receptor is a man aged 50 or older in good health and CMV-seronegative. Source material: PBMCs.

CDR3 sequence (DNA): TGTGCCAGCAGCTTGGCCCTGACAGAGAGGCAGTACTTC. Amino acids: CASSLALTERQYF. The chain uses TRBV5-4 and TRBJ2-7, with a possible D match to TRBD1 (5 bases). The germline gives CDR1 SGHNT, CDR2 YYREEE (reference sequence). Trimming shortened V by 0 bases and J by 9 bases, and 13 bases separated the two germline ends. This CDR3 region has 13 residues.